The text below deals with one T cell receptor (beta chain). No antigen is known for it. The data belong to a study of T cell responses to AZD1222 COVID-19 vaccine. The study, taken as a whole, reports: Mapped onto spike, vaccine-associated CD4 TCRs spanned it and were dominant at 160-218 and 743-854.

CDR3 length equals 14 residues. Germline V gives CDR1 SGHNT, CDR2 YENEEA. Between the trimmed V and J ends, which lost 9 bases and 8 bases, there was a span of 20 bases. TCRdb's copy holds only in-frame clones and misses some; the assay was immunoSEQ multiplex PCR. The table shows over 40,000 clones, with 65% to 85% occurring only once. This clonotype originated in an adult in good health. The input for sequencing was peripheral blood, taken on day 0 of AZD1222 vaccination. The chain uses TRBV11-3 and TRBJ2-1; D might be TRBD2 (6 bases). This chain's CDR3 is CARTSGRRFDEQFF. For the CDR3, the DNA is TGTGCCAGGACGTCCGGGAGAAGGTTCGATGAGCAGTTCTTC.